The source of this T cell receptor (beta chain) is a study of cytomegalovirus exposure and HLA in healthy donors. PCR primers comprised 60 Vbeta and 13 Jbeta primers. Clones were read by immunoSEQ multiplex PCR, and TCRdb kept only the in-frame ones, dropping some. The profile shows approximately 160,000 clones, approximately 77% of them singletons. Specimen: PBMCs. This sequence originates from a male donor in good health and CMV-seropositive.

The CDR3 reads CASSSDRGQGEQYF. The CDR3 DNA is TGTGCCAGCAGCTCAGACAGGGGGCAAGGGGAGCAGTACTTC. This chain uses TRBV27 with TRBJ2-7; 10 nucleotides agree with TRBD1. CDR1 is MNHEY and CDR2 is SMNVEV in the germline V gene (reference sequence). The J segment lost 7 bases and the V segment lost 6 bases, leaving 9 bases of the junction unmatched. CDR3 size: 14 residues.